This T cell receptor beta chain is from a study of identical twins. The CDR3 spans 14 residues. Trimming removed 3 bases at V and 5 bases at J, with 10 bases between. Germline V lookup: CDR1 KGHSH, CDR2 LQKENI. TCRdb itself ran the 5' RACE reads through MiXCR, one entry per CDR3 protein. The sample holds under 300,000 distinct CDR3 sequences, about 14% seen once. This clonotype was counted many times. Its antigen is currently unknown. Study-level points and caveats: There was an excess of low generation probability in the out-of-frame alpha sequences that twins shared. Beta out-of-frame sequences displayed a weaker excess of sharing between twins. While abundant cord blood beta clonotypes carried fewer insertions, memory repertoires showed no such pattern.

The chain joins TRBV18 to TRBJ2-2, with TRBD2 as a possible D gene (6 bases). Sequences were obtained from memory (CD45RO+) T cells sorted from blood. The receptor's source is a woman aged 18-35 years in good health. The CDR3 nucleotides are TGTGCCAGCTCACCGGCAGGGAGGACCGGGGAGCTGTTTTTT. Translating it yields CASSPAGRTGELFF.